These 13 T cell receptor beta chains share one sample of origin, sequenced in a study of Ad26.COV2.S vaccination and SARS-CoV-2 variants. The table came from immunoSEQ multiplex PCR; TCRdb's copy has only in-frame clones and leaves some out. The sample has 150,000 to 200,000 clones, approximately 88% seen once. Here the sequenced sample was peripheral blood, taken after recovery from COVID-19. These receptors all come from a human donor who had recovered from COVID-19.

The V gene is TRBV11-2, the J gene TRBJ1-2; no clear D. This CDR3 contains 14 residues. Germline values: CDR1 SGHAT, CDR2 FQNNGV. Trimming shortened V by 6 bases and J by 3 bases, and 14 bases separated the two germline ends. In DNA form, the CDR3 reads TGTGCCAGCAGTGCGTTGGGGATGTACTATGGCTACACCTTC. This translates into CASSALGMYYGYTF.

The CDR3: CASSEYSNQPQHF. The CDR3 DNA reads TGTGCCAGCAGTGAGTATAGCAATCAGCCCCAGCATTTT. This chain connects TRBV6-6 to TRBJ1-5; D not resolved. V lost 5 bases, J lost 0 bases, and 5 bases lay in between. The CDR3 consists of 13 residues. Germline assignment: CDR1 MNHNY and CDR2 SVGAGI (reference sequence).

The chain joins TRBV7-3 to TRBJ2-1; tentatively, D is TRBD2 (6 bases). The CDR3 has 15 amino acids. The germline gives CDR1 SGHTA, CDR2 FQGTGA. Trimming cost V 5 bases and J 6 bases, with 17 bases left between them. CDR3 DNA: TGTGCCAGCAGCCCTACTAGCTCTGGCGGCAATGAGCAGTTCTTC. Its translation is CASSPTSSGGNEQFF.

The chain joins TRBV5-4 to TRBJ1-1; unclear D gene. Germline lookup yields CDR1 SGHNT and CDR2 YYREEE (reference sequence). The CDR3 is 16 residues long. V lost 0 bases and J lost 4, with 16 bases in between. As DNA, the CDR3 is TGTGCCAGCAGCTTGGACGGGCCTCGGTTGGGCACTGAAGCTTTCTTT. Its translation: CASSLDGPRLGTEAFF.

The rearrangement links TRBV29-1 to TRBJ2-7; 7 positions agree with TRBD2. CDR3 length: 13 amino acids. CDR1 is SQVTM, CDR2 ANQGSEA, per germline. V shed 6 bases, J shed 3 bases, and the junction held 8 bases outside the gene matches. In DNA form, the CDR3 reads TGCAGCGTGGGCCCAACTAGCGACTACGAGCAGTACTTC. This encodes CSVGPTSDYEQYF.

J is TRBJ2-7 and V is TRBV7-9, with 9 bases aligning to TRBD1. The V gene's germline CDR1 is SEHNR and CDR2 FQNEAQ (reference sequence). The CDR3 has 16 amino acids. Losses at the gene ends were 6 bases for V and 0 bases for J; bases not matched to a gene: 9. CDR3 protein: CASSFTGGESSYEQYF. As DNA, the CDR3 is TGTGCCAGCAGTTTTACAGGGGGCGAAAGCTCCTACGAGCAGTACTTC.

V and J are TRBV6-5 and TRBJ2-5, with D unclear. Germline V gene data show CDR1 as MNHEY and CDR2 as SVGAGI. The CDR3 is 14 residues long. Trimming cost V 0 bases and J 4 bases, with 9 bases left between them. CDR3 in amino acids: CASSYSAPTETQYF. The DNA of the CDR3 is TGTGCCAGCAGTTACTCGGCCCCTACAGAGACCCAGTACTTC.

V usage is TRBV4-2 and J usage is TRBJ1-5; D unclear. In germline, CDR1 is LGHNA, CDR2 YNFKEQ. The CDR3 is made up of 13 amino acids. V lost 0 bases, J lost 3 bases, and 3 bases lay in between. The CDR3 loop reads CASSQDTNQPQHF. As DNA, the CDR3 is TGTGCCAGCAGCCAAGACACCAATCAGCCCCAGCATTTT.

In its sample, this clone was seen once. The genes are TRBV23-1 and TRBJ1-2; 10 bases map to TRBD1. TRBV23-1 is an ORF, with its function uncertain. The length of the CDR3 is 17 residues. V gave up 8 bases and J gave up 6 bases; unmatched junction bases: 18. This CDR3 is CASPLRDRGHPFDGYTF. The DNA for the CDR3 is TGCGCCAGCCCTCTTAGGGACAGGGGCCACCCTTTCGATGGCTACACCTTC.

The rearrangement joins TRBV5-5 to TRBJ1-1; 7 bases are a match to TRBD1. The V segment lost 4 bases and the J segment 5 bases; nucleotides outside the gene matches: 11. Per the germline V gene, CDR1 is SGHKS and CDR2 is YYEKEE (reference sequence). This CDR3 contains 15 residues. The CDR3 protein is CASSRARQGGTEAFF. The CDR3 DNA is TGTGCCAGCAGCCGAGCTAGACAGGGTGGAACTGAAGCTTTCTTT.

The chain carries TRBV5-6 and TRBJ1-1; D call uncertain. Trimming took 3 bases from V and 4 from J, leaving 25 bases between them. CDR3 length: 18 residues. Looked up from germline, CDR1 is SGHDT and CDR2 is YYEEEE. The CDR3 coding sequence is TGTGCCAGCAGCTCGAAAGGAGCCAGGTTCGCGGGTCCCACTGAAGCTTTCTTT. Its translation: CASSSKGARFAGPTEAFF.

This chain connects TRBV20-1 to TRBJ2-7, with 11 bases that match TRBD1. V dropped 3 bases and J dropped 3; count of bases not matched to a gene: 13. This CDR3 has 17 amino acids. Germline values: CDR1 DFQATT, CDR2 SNEGSKA (reference sequence). The CDR3 DNA reads TGCAGTGCTAGTTCCCTTTCACGGACAGGGGGCATCTACGAGCAGTACTTC. Its translation is CSASSLSRTGGIYEQYF.

CDR3 loop: CASSLSGGADVETQYF. CDR3 sequence (DNA): TGTGCCAGCAGTTTGAGCGGGGGGGCTGACGTTGAGACCCAGTACTTC. V usage is TRBV27 and J usage is TRBJ2-5; 10 bases fit TRBD2. V lost 3 bases and J lost 5; bases outside the gene matches: 9. CDR3 length: 16 residues. Germline lookup yields CDR1 MNHEY and CDR2 SMNVEV (reference sequence).